This entry describes one TCR beta chain. Libraries were prepared by immunoSEQ multiplex PCR; TCRdb keeps only in-frame clonotypes and omits some of them. The top ten hold roughly 9.4% of the sample, which has about 300,000 clones, around 82% seen once. The data derive from a study of blood T cell repertoires in COVID-19. Sequences were obtained from peripheral blood. The source of this sequence is a woman aged 45-65 years who had recovered from COVID-19.

The DNA for the CDR3 is TGTGCCAGCATGCTCCCCATACAGGGGCTATATAGCAATCAGCCCCAGCATTTT. It yields the protein CASMLPIQGLYSNQPQHF. This chain connects TRBV28 to TRBJ1-5; 7 positions agree with TRBD1. From germline, CDR1 is MDHEN and CDR2 SYDVKM. Trimming took 7 bases from V and 0 from J; bases not matched to a gene: 15. This CDR3 has 18 amino acids.